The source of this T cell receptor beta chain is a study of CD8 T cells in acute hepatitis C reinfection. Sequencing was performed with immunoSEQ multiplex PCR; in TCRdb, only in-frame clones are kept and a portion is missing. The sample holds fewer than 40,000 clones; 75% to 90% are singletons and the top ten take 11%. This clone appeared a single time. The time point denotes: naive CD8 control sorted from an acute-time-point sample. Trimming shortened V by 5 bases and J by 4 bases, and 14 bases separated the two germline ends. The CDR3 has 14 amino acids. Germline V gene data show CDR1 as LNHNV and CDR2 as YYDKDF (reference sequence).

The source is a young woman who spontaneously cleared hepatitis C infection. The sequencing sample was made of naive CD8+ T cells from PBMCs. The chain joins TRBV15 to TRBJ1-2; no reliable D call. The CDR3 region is CATSSFDGGYGYTF. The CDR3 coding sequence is TGTGCCACCAGCTCTTTCGACGGAGGCTATGGCTACACCTTC.